This T cell receptor (beta chain) comes out of a study of T cell responses to AZD1222 COVID-19 vaccine. Study as a whole: Second doses were pooled across both intervals (about 4 or about 12 weeks).

Study outcomes and limitations: Repertoire sampling happened only post peak T cell response.

CDR3 length equals 13 residues. Germline V lookup: CDR1 WSHSY, CDR2 SAAADI. V was trimmed by 6 bases and J by 0 bases, leaving 6 bases between them. Sequenced by immunoSEQ multiplex PCR; TCRdb stores in-frame clones only, minus some. This sample has about 150,000 clones, with about 93% found just once. Note on this clone: What it binds is not known.

The TCR sequence derives from an adult in good health. V and J are TRBV10-2 and TRBJ2-1; D unresolved. This specimen consisted of peripheral blood, obtained on day 0 of AZD1222 vaccination. The CDR3 DNA is TGCGCCAGCAGAGTAACCTCCTACAATGAGCAGTTCTTC. Protein product: CASRVTSYNEQFF.